This section outlines one TCR beta chain sequence together with its context. The sample originates from a study of CD8+CD57+ T cells in acquired aplastic anemia. For the study at large: An average of 3.2 ug of DNA was obtained from sorted CD4+ and CD8+ cells.

Genomic DNA provided the template from which TCR beta VDJ and CDR3 profiles were obtained. Each CDR3 protein is one row after TCRdb ran MiXCR on the reads. The data contain about 190,000 distinct CDR3 sequences, about 53% of them singletons. V lost 2 bases and J 4 bases, leaving 14 bases between the germline ends. The CDR3 covers 16 residues. From germline, CDR1 is LGHNA and CDR2 YSLEER. The chain employs TRBV4-3 and TRBJ2-2; D might be TRBD1 (6 bases). This clonotype was obtained from a human donor in good health, serving as a control. Sequenced: sorted CD4+, CD8+, or CD8+CD57+ T cells (not recorded which) from PBMCs. The CDR3 DNA reads as TGCGCCAGCAGCCAAAATCGAGGCAGGGGCACCGGGGAGCTGTTTTTT. Amino acids: CASSQNRGRGTGELFF.